The clone carrying this T cell receptor (beta chain) was recorded a few times. Its target is not known. TCRdb's copy holds only in-frame clones and misses some; the assay was immunoSEQ multiplex PCR. The data show about 42,000 clones, around 85% seen once. This record belongs to a study of a mutant IDH1 vaccine in newly diagnosed glioma. Study-level background: Weeks 1, 3, 5, 7, 11, 15, 19 and 23 were when patients received their eight vaccinations. Prior therapy was radiotherapy, temozolomide, or both; most received both. General study results and limits: Apparently, pseudoprogression bore no relation to changes among the top peripheral T cell clonotypes.

The time point: week 5, during vaccination. Vaccinated patients received 300 ug of mutant IDH1 20-mer peptide per dose, with topical imiquimod. The CDR3 runs 12 residues. Germline V CDR1 and CDR2: SEHNR, FQNEAQ (reference sequence). With 10 bases removed from V and 8 bases from J, the gap between germline ends came to 17 bases. This receptor was identified in a man between 40 and 49 years old with glioma. The source material was PBMCs, sampled from a glioma patient whose treatment included an IDH1 peptide vaccine. This chain links TRBV7-9 with TRBJ1-2, with D unresolved. CDR3 DNA: TGTGCCACCACTTATAATCTAGGGGGCTACACCTTC. This encodes CATTYNLGGYTF.